These 29 T cell receptor beta chains originate from one sample sequenced in a study of blood T cell repertoires in COVID-19. Profiling relied on immunoSEQ multiplex PCR, and the TCRdb table lists in-frame clones only, not all of them. The table lists some 40,000 clones, roughly 90% of them singletons. Sequences were obtained from peripheral blood. These receptors were obtained from a man aged 70 or older with active COVID-19.

The chain employs TRBV28 and TRBJ2-1, with 9 bases fitting TRBD2. The CDR3 spans 16 residues. Germline CDR1 MDHEN, CDR2 SYDVKM. V shed 6 bases, J shed 1 base, and the junction held 7 bases outside the gene matches. CDR3 region: CASRTRLAGSYNEQFF. Written as DNA, the CDR3 is TGTGCCAGCAGAACCAGGCTAGCGGGATCCTACAATGAGCAGTTCTTC.

The chain couples TRBV3-1 (or the pseudogene TRBV3-2) to TRBJ2-7, with 11 bases aligning to TRBD2. The CDR3 totals 16 residues. Germline V CDR1 and CDR2: LGHDT, YNNKEL (reference sequence). Trimming removed 6 bases from V and 2 bases from J; junction bases left unmatched: 9. The CDR3 coding sequence is TGTGCCAGCAGTCCGTTAGCGGGGGGGCTTACCTACGAGCAGTACTTC. Amino acids: CASSPLAGGLTYEQYF.

The chain couples TRBV15 to TRBJ1-2; D not certain. Germline values: CDR1 LNHNV, CDR2 YYDKDF (reference sequence). V gave up 3 bases and J gave up 5 bases, with 22 bases separating them. The CDR3 loop spans 17 amino acids. The CDR3 reads CATSRSLDIRRLYGYTF. The CDR3 DNA reads as TGTGCCACCAGCAGGTCACTGGATATCCGCAGACTATATGGCTACACCTTC.

The chain employs TRBV6-5 and TRBJ2-7; the match to TRBD1 covers 7 bases. V lost 0 bases, J lost 3 bases, and 5 bases stayed unmatched. CDR3 length: 15 amino acids. The germline gives CDR1 MNHEY, CDR2 SVGAGI. In nucleotides, the CDR3 is TGTGCCAGCAGTTACTCTGGACAGGAACACTACGAGCAGTACTTC. Protein sequence: CASSYSGQEHYEQYF.

The CDR3 loop is CASSFVAQPGIGVGYTF. The DNA of the CDR3 is TGTGCCAGCAGCTTTGTTGCCCAACCGGGGATTGGGGTAGGCTACACCTTC. The gene calls are TRBV7-8 and TRBJ1-2; the D is unclear. V was trimmed by 3 bases and J by 8 bases, leaving 25 bases between them. Germline V CDR1 and CDR2: SGHVS, FQNEAQ. CDR3 size: 17 residues.

This clone was picked up one time. V usage is TRBV27 and J usage is TRBJ2-1; 8 bases fit TRBD2. The germline gives CDR1 MNHEY, CDR2 SMNVEV (reference sequence). The CDR3 is 16 residues long. The J segment lost 0 bases and the V segment lost 1 base, leaving 2 bases of the junction unmatched. This chain's CDR3 is CASSLFGRASYNEQFF. CDR3 bases: TGTGCCAGCAGTTTATTCGGGAGGGCCTCCTACAATGAGCAGTTCTTC.

This chain links TRBV3-1 (or the pseudogene TRBV3-2) with TRBJ2-5; tentative D call: TRBD2 (6 bases). The CDR3 contains 12 residues. Germline V gene lookup returns CDR1 LGHDT and CDR2 YNNKEL (reference sequence). The ends were cut back, 10 bases at V and 3 bases at J, with 12 bases in the middle. CDR3 in DNA: TGTGCCACCGAAGGACTAAAAGAGACCCAGTACTTC. Translating it yields CATEGLKETQYF.

This chain uses TRBV28 with TRBJ1-2; tentative D call: TRBD1 (6 bases). Germline lookup yields CDR1 MDHEN and CDR2 SYDVKM. The V and J ends lost 7 bases and 5 bases respectively, with 17 bases between them. This CDR3 has 14 amino acids. The CDR3 loop reads CASMGAAMGYGYTF. DNA for the CDR3: TGTGCCAGCATGGGGGCAGCAATGGGATATGGCTACACCTTC.

J is TRBJ1-6 and V is TRBV18; TRBD1 agrees at 8 bases. Germline values: CDR1 KGHSH, CDR2 LQKENI. V lost 3 bases, J lost 7 bases, and 2 bases stayed unmatched. CDR3 size: 14 residues. Written as DNA, the CDR3 is TGTGCCAGCTCACCTAGACAGGGGAATTCACCCCTCCACTTT. Encoded protein: CASSPRQGNSPLHF.

The chain is built from TRBV27 and TRBJ2-7; 10 bases map to TRBD1. Losses at the gene ends were 7 bases for V and 4 bases for J; bases not matched to a gene: 7. Per germline, CDR1 MNHEY and CDR2 SMNVEV (reference sequence). The CDR3 has 14 amino acids. In DNA, the CDR3 is TGTGCCAGCAAGGGGACAGGGGCCTTTTACGAGCAGTACTTC. It yields the protein CASKGTGAFYEQYF.

This rearrangement joins TRBV7-3 to TRBJ2-1, with 13 bases that match TRBD2. CDR1 is SGHTA, CDR2 FQGTGA, per germline. V lost 5 bases, J lost 7 bases, and 11 bases stayed unmatched. CDR3 length: 17 amino acids. CDR3 coding DNA: TGTGCCAGCAGCCAAGGACTAGCGGGAGCTGGGGGGAATGAGCAGTTCTTC. This encodes CASSQGLAGAGGNEQFF.

The V gene is TRBV6-5, the J gene TRBJ1-3; 9 bases map to TRBD1. Germline-derived CDR1 and CDR2 are MNHEY and SVGAGI. The trim removed 2 bases at V and 0 bases at J, leaving 2 bases unmatched. The CDR3 totals 16 residues. The CDR3 reads CASSYTGGRSGNTIYF. The DNA of the CDR3 is TGTGCCAGCAGTTACACAGGGGGCCGCTCTGGAAACACCATATATTTT.

This chain joins TRBV4-1 and TRBJ2-5; D is ambiguous. Trimming took 4 bases from V and 2 from J, leaving 8 bases between them. Germline CDR1 is MGHRA and CDR2 is YSYEKL. This CDR3 is built from 13 residues. The chain's CDR3 is CASSPLEQETQYF. The CDR3 DNA sequence: TGCGCCAGCAGCCCCCTAGAACAAGAGACCCAGTACTTC.

This chain joins TRBV3-1 (or the pseudogene TRBV3-2) and TRBJ2-7; D perhaps matches TRBD2 (6 bases). Germline CDR1 and CDR2: LGHDT and YNNKEL (reference sequence). CDR3 length: 12 amino acids. V was trimmed by 10 bases and J by 6 bases, leaving 16 bases between them. CDR3 in DNA: TGTGCCACCCAGTCCGGCGGGGTCGAGCAGTACTTC. Its protein is CATQSGGVEQYF.

The CDR3 DNA follows: TGTGCCAGCAGCCACCTGAGGGCAGATACGCAGTATTTT. Translating gives CASSHLRADTQYF. The chain couples TRBV3-1 (or the pseudogene TRBV3-2) to TRBJ2-3; tentative D call: TRBD2 (5 bases). Per the germline V gene, CDR1 is LGHDT and CDR2 is YNNKEL (reference sequence). Trimming stripped 3 bases from V and 4 bases from J, with 8 bases between. This CDR3 is built from 13 residues.

The chain uses TRBV10-3 and TRBJ2-7; 7 bases are shared with TRBD2. This CDR3 region has 14 residues. The trim removed 6 bases at V and 2 bases at J, leaving 7 bases unmatched. In germline, CDR1 is ENHRY, CDR2 SYGVKD. CDR3: CAIREPGGPYEQYF. CDR3 coding DNA: TGTGCCATCAGGGAACCGGGAGGCCCCTACGAGCAGTACTTC.

The chain uses TRBV9 and TRBJ2-7, with D possibly matching TRBD2 (5 bases). In germline, CDR1 is SGDLS, CDR2 YYNGEE. V gave up 0 bases and J gave up 0 bases, with 10 bases separating them. The CDR3 loop spans 15 amino acids. CDR3 in DNA: TGTGCCAGCAGCGTAGCGGCCGGGAACTCCTACGAGCAGTACTTC. Translating gives CASSVAAGNSYEQYF.

This clone appeared once. The V call is TRBV6-5, the J call TRBJ1-1; D ambiguous. Germline V gene lookup returns CDR1 MNHEY and CDR2 SVGAGI. The CDR3 has 14 amino acids. V was trimmed by 0 bases and J by 0 bases, leaving 5 bases between them. The CDR3 loop reads CASSYSPVNTEAFF. The CDR3 DNA reads TGTGCCAGCAGTTACTCTCCAGTGAACACTGAAGCTTTCTTT.

There are a few counts of this clone. V and J are TRBV7-9 and TRBJ1-1, with TRBD1 matching 7 bases. Germline V gene sequence: CDR1 SEHNR, CDR2 FQNEAQ (reference sequence). J gave up 5 bases and V 0 bases, and 6 bases lay outside the gene matches. The CDR3 loop spans 15 amino acids. The CDR3 DNA sequence: TGTGCCAGCAGCTTAGCCCCAGGGGGATGGACTGAAGCTTTCTTT. This sequence encodes CASSLAPGGWTEAFF.

The V call is TRBV24-1, the J call TRBJ2-1; tentatively, D is TRBD2 (7 bases). Trimming left V 9 bases short and J 5 bases short, with 13 bases between. Germline CDR1 and CDR2: KGHDR and SFDVKD. This CDR3 is 13 amino acids long. The CDR3 DNA reads as TGTGCCACCGGGGAGGGGGGGGACAATGAGCAGTTCTTC. Amino acids: CATGEGGDNEQFF.

V is TRBV18 and J is TRBJ2-1, with TRBD2 matching 8 bases. The ends lost 2 bases at V and 12 bases at J; junction bases unmatched: 6. Germline CDR1 KGHSH, CDR2 LQKENI. The CDR3 length is 13 residues. CDR3 in DNA: TGTGCCAGCTCACCAAACCCCGCGGGAGGGCAGTTCTTC. The encoded protein is CASSPNPAGGQFF.

V gene TRBV18 combines with J gene TRBJ1-2, with a tentative D call TRBD1 (6 bases). The CDR3 extends over 17 amino acids. Germline V gene lookup returns CDR1 KGHSH and CDR2 LQKENI. V lost 0 bases and J 8 bases, leaving 22 bases between the germline ends. CDR3: CASSPPGYTTGSSGYTF. In nucleotides, the CDR3 is TGTGCCAGCTCACCACCTGGGTACACGACAGGATCGAGCGGCTACACCTTC.

The chain links TRBV3-1 (or the pseudogene TRBV3-2) to TRBJ2-7, with D perhaps TRBD2 (6 bases). This CDR3 comprises 14 residues. V was clipped by 4 bases and J by 3 bases, with 13 bases between them. Germline V gene data show CDR1 as LGHDT and CDR2 as YNNKEL (reference sequence). Here the CDR3 DNA reads TGTGCCAGCAGCCCCCGACTAGAAGGCTACGAGCAGTACTTC. Translating it yields CASSPRLEGYEQYF.

This sequence joins TRBV18 and TRBJ2-7, with TRBD2 matching over 15 bases. The junction had 4 bases not matched to a gene; V was cut back by 3 bases and J by 1 base. Germline V gene data show CDR1 as KGHSH and CDR2 as LQKENI. This CDR3 has 17 amino acids. CDR3 region: CASSPRTSGRGSYEQYF. CDR3 DNA sequence: TGTGCCAGCTCACCGAGGACTAGCGGGAGGGGGTCCTACGAGCAGTACTTC.

This chain's CDR3 is CASSLQRLDEQFF. CDR3 DNA sequence: TGTGCCAGCAGCTTGCAGCGGTTGGATGAGCAGTTCTTC. The chain is built from TRBV7-3 and TRBJ2-1, with D possibly matching TRBD2 (5 bases). This CDR3 comprises 13 residues. Trimming took 3 bases from V and 8 from J, leaving 11 bases between them. Germline-derived CDR1 and CDR2 are SGHTA and FQGTGA.

The V gene is TRBV11-3, the J gene TRBJ2-3; 13 bases are shared with TRBD2. The trim removed 3 bases at V and 4 bases at J, leaving 4 bases unmatched. Germline V gives CDR1 SGHNT, CDR2 YENEEA. The CDR3 is 16 residues long. CDR3 sequence (DNA): TGTGCCAGCAGCTTCAGGACTAGCGGGAGCGCAGATACGCAGTATTTT. Protein sequence: CASSFRTSGSADTQYF.

The chain employs TRBV5-1 and TRBJ1-2; TRBD1 matches at 8 bases. The V and J ends lost 1 base and 7 bases, in that order; junction bases with no gene match: 12. This CDR3 region has 16 residues. Germline V gene lookup returns CDR1 SGHRS and CDR2 YFSETQ. For the CDR3, the DNA is TGCGCCAGCAGCTTGCGGCAGGGGGCGATCTTCCCTGGCTACACCTTC. It translates to CASSLRQGAIFPGYTF. Full variable domain (outside the CDR3, taken from reference TRBV5-1 and TRBJ1-2): KAGVTQTPRYLIKTRGQQVTLSCSPISGHRSVSWYQQTPGQGLQFLFEYFSETQRNKGNFPGRFSGRQFSNSRSEMNVSTLELGDSALYLCASSLRQGAIFPGYTFGSGTRLTVV.

The rearrangement uses TRBV11-1 and TRBJ2-7; D remains ambiguous. CDR3 size: 14 residues. Trimming removed 5 bases at V and 2 bases at J, with 13 bases between. Germline loops: CDR1 SGHAT, CDR2 FQDESV (reference sequence). The CDR3 spells CASSARGRAYEQYF. CDR3 nucleotides: TGTGCCAGCAGCGCGAGAGGTCGTGCCTACGAGCAGTACTTC.

J is TRBJ2-7 and V is TRBV28; 12 nucleotides agree with TRBD2. CDR3 size: 16 residues. J was trimmed by 2 bases and V by 1 base; bases with no gene match: 3. In germline, CDR1 is MDHEN, CDR2 SYDVKM. The CDR3 nucleotides are TGTGCCAGCAGTTTATCAGCTAGCGGGAGGGCCTACGAGCAGTACTTC. Its protein is CASSLSASGRAYEQYF.